This T cell receptor (beta chain) was sequenced for a study of cytomegalovirus exposure and HLA in healthy donors. Germline-derived CDR1 and CDR2 are SGHVS and FQNEAQ. CDR3 length equals 14 residues. V lost 3 bases, J lost 0 bases, and 8 bases lay in between. Primers for the PCR totalled 60 Vbeta and 13 Jbeta. Profiled with immunoSEQ multiplex PCR; TCRdb holds only in-frame clones, not every one. The sample has around 130,000 clones, roughly four fifths seen once. This clone was seen a handful of times. This chain connects TRBV7-8 to TRBJ1-1; perhaps TRBD1 as D (5 bases). The sequenced material came from PBMCs. The sequence was collected from a boy aged 2 to 10 in good health and CMV-seronegative. CDR3 nucleotide sequence: TGTGCCAGCAGCTTTGCAGGGATGAACACTGAAGCTTTCTTT. It encodes CASSFAGMNTEAFF. Combining the CDR3 with reference TRBV7-8 and TRBJ1-1 gives the whole variable domain GAGVSQSPRYKVAKRGQDVALRCDPISGHVSLFWYQQALGQGPEFLTYFQNEAQLDKSGLPSDRFFAERPEGSVSTLKIQRTQQEDSAVYLCASSFAGMNTEAFFGQGTRLTVV.